This T cell receptor (beta chain) was recorded in a study of blood T cell repertoires in COVID-19 (dated by TCRdb to 2020 to 2022). As for the study more broadly: Collaborator samples came from the United States, Italy and Spain and covered acute and convalescent phases of COVID-19. The prospective study material was composed of cDNA or gDNA derived from T cells, B-cell-depleted T cells, or PBMCs. Subjects who had been exposed to COVID-19, were actively infected with it, or had recovered from it provided the deeply sampled blood TCRbeta repertoires that made up the dataset. The repertoires were made available in a free public database intended to serve as a resource for research on the immune response to SARS-CoV-2. Samples came from the ongoing ImmuneRACE study (first 160 participants) plus 1,254 subjects from 6 global collaborators. Nearly every sample came with metadata listing a de-identified subject ID, COVID-19 status, age in years and sex. Where available, HLA class I and class II types were obtained from metadata supplied by the sample provider rather than from assay-based typing. Overall study results and their limits: Clinical and demographic metadata were provided uncurated, with the amount varying by source and participant.

The immunoSEQ Assay, a bias-controlled multiplex PCR, was used to amplify TCRbeta CDR3 regions from genomic DNA. The paper's processing steps were these. The number of nucleated cells in each sample was estimated by amplification of reference gene primers within the assay. Sequence reads were collapsed and filtered to measure the absolute abundance of every unique TCRbeta CDR3 rearrangement. Productive Simpson clonality was computed per sample as the square root of Simpson's diversity index over productive rearrangements. Held by TCRdb, this immuneACCESS table contains in-frame sequences only and omits some clones. Under half of the omission traces to an unresolved V gene where checked; the cause of the rest is unknown. V, J and clone size reflect that table, while D and trimming were determined from the DNA. The sample table lists approximately 140,000 clones, almost 85% of them with a count of one. Approximately 5% of the sample rests with the top ten.

Compared with germline, V lacks 4 bases and J lacks 7 bases; bases without a gene match: 7. According to the germline V gene (reference sequence), CDR1 reads SGHNT and CDR2 reads YYREEE. Measured from the cysteine to the phenylalanine, the CDR3 is 14 residues long. The DNA shown is the 42-base CDR3, in frame from base 1. Participants in the prospective study were enrolled through a virtual design, were aged about 18 to 89 years, and lived in 24 United States geographic areas. Cohort assignment in the prospective study relied on participant-reported clinical history from a screening survey and a study questionnaire. Mobile phlebotomists in the prospective study collected whole blood, serum and a nasopharyngeal or oropharyngeal swab from every participant. Prospective study participants could optionally give additional blood draws and questionnaires over an approximately two-month period. Before DNA extraction, prospective study blood samples were shipped either frozen or at room temperature.

The sample holds a few counts of this clone. The target of this receptor is not known. No much larger clonotype is one base removed from it; base qualities were not supplied. The specimen was PBMCs or T cells enriched from blood (not recorded which). The receptor comes from a man aged 35 to 55 with acute COVID-19. Here the chain combines TRBV5-4 and TRBJ2-2; TRBD2 aligns with 7 central bases. The CDR3 has the sequence CASSPTSDLGELFF. The nucleotide sequence is TGTGCCAGCAGCCCCACTAGCGACCTCGGGGAGCTGTTTTTT.